These 8 T cell receptor beta chains were sequenced from one sample in a study of CD8+ T cells in alopecia areata. As the sequencing template, cDNA was produced by extracting RNA and reverse transcribing it. Repertoires were generated with immunoSEQ multiplex PCR, while TCRdb's copy carries only in-frame clones and drops some. The data show 180,000 or so clones, about 48% seen once. The treatment: oral pan-JAK inhibitor, 5-10 mg twice daily. Sequenced material: CD8+ T cells sorted from blood, taken at week 24, from a patient treated with tofacitinib. The receptor set was obtained from a human donor with alopecia areata.

The rearrangement uses TRBV30 and TRBJ2-7; D is unresolved. V was pared by 7 bases and J by 0 bases, with 10 bases between. There are 12 residues in the CDR3. The germline V gene encodes CDR1 GTSNPN and CDR2 SVGIG (reference sequence). The CDR3 protein is CAYSPSSYEQYF. CDR3 in DNA: TGTGCCTACTCGCCGAGCTCCTACGAGCAGTACTTC. The full variable domain, completed using reference TRBV30 and TRBJ2-7, is SQTIHQWPATLVQPVGSPLSLECTVEGTSNPNLYWYRQAAGRGLQLLFYSVGIGQISSEVPQNLSASRPQDRQFILSSKKLLLSDSGFYLCAYSPSSYEQYFGPGTRLTVT.

The chain couples TRBV27 to TRBJ1-3, with a tentative D call TRBD1 (5 bases). V was cut by 7 bases and J by 2 bases, with 6 bases left in between. This CDR3 has 12 amino acids. Germline V CDR1 and CDR2: MNHEY, SMNVEV (reference sequence). The CDR3, as DNA: TGTGCCAGCAAGGGGCCTGGAAACACCATATATTTT. This codes for CASKGPGNTIYF.

This clone has only a few counts. This chain uses TRBV21-1 with TRBJ1-4. TRBV21-1 is a pseudogene. The CDR3 sequence is 15 residues long. The CDR3 is CASTHPAGTLEKLFF. For the CDR3, the DNA is TGTGCCAGCACTCACCCGGCGGGGACGCTCGAAAAACTGTTTTTT.

V gene TRBV27 combines with J gene TRBJ2-7; D gene unclear. CDR1 is MNHEY, CDR2 SMNVEV, per germline (reference sequence). Between the trimmed V and J ends, which lost 5 bases and 5 bases, there was a span of 10 bases. The CDR3 is made up of 12 amino acids. The CDR3 DNA sequence: TGTGCCAGCAGTCCATCTAGGCACGAGCAGTACTTC. Translation gives CASSPSRHEQYF.

This clone was seen a handful of times. V and J are TRBV30 and TRBJ1-5; TRBD1 agrees at 8 bases. V trimming: 2 bases; J trimming: 7 bases; junction bases outside the gene matches: 4. Germline CDR1 is GTSNPN and CDR2 is SVGIG (reference sequence). The CDR3 is 13 amino acids. CDR3 DNA sequence: TGTGCCTGGAGTACAGGGGGTGGGCAGCCCCAGCATTTT. Encoded protein: CAWSTGGGQPQHF. The whole variable domain, remainder taken from reference TRBV30 and TRBJ1-5, is SQTIHQWPATLVQPVGSPLSLECTVEGTSNPNLYWYRQAAGRGLQLLFYSVGIGQISSEVPQNLSASRPQDRQFILSSKKLLLSDSGFYLCAWSTGGGQPQHFGDGTRLSIL.

V and J are TRBV30 and TRBJ1-1; D uncertain. The CDR3 is made up of 12 amino acids. V gave up 2 bases and J gave up 6 bases, with 10 bases separating them. Germline V lookup: CDR1 GTSNPN, CDR2 SVGIG (reference sequence). CDR3 bases: TGTGCCTGGAGTTGGGTCAACGCTGAAGCTTTCTTT. This gives the protein CAWSWVNAEAFF.

V is TRBV30 and J is TRBJ1-1, with D unresolved. Germline lookup yields CDR1 GTSNPN and CDR2 SVGIG (reference sequence). CDR3 length: 16 amino acids. The ends were cut back, 1 base at V and 1 base at J, with 16 bases in the middle. The CDR3 region has the DNA TGTGCCTGGAGTGCCGACCCCGTAGGGAAGAACACTGAAGCTTTCTTT. Protein sequence: CAWSADPVGKNTEAFF.

This clone appeared a single time. V and J are TRBV29-1 and TRBJ1-2; D not certain. This CDR3 comprises 12 residues. The germline V gene encodes CDR1 SQVTM and CDR2 ANQGSEA. Trimming shortened V by 3 bases and J by 4 bases, and 9 bases separated the two germline ends. The CDR3 DNA sequence: TGCAGCGTTGACGAGAGGGCCTATGGCTACACCTTC. Encoded protein: CSVDERAYGYTF.